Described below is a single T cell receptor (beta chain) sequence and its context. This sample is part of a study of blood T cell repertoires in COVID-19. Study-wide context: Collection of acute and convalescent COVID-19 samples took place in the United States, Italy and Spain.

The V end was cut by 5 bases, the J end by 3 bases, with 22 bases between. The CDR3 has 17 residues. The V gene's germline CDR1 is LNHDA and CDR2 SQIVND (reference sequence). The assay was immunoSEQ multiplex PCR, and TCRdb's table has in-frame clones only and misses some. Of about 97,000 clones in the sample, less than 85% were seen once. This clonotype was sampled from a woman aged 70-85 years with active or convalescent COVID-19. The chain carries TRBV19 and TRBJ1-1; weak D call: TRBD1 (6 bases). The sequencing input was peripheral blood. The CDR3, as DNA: TGTGCCAGTAGTCTAAGTACAGGGTGGCTTGCTCACACTGAAGCTTTCTTT. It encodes CASSLSTGWLAHTEAFF.